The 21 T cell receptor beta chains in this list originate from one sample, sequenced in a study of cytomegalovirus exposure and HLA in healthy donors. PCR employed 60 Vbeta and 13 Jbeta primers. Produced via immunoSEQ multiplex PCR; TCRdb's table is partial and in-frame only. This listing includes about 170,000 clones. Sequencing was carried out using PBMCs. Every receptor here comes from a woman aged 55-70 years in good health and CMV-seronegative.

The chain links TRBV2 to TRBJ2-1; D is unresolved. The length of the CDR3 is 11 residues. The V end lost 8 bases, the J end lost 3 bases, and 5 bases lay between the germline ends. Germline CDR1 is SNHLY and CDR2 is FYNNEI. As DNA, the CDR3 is TGTGCCAGCTACTACTACAATGAGCAGTTCTTC. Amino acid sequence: CASYYYNEQFF.

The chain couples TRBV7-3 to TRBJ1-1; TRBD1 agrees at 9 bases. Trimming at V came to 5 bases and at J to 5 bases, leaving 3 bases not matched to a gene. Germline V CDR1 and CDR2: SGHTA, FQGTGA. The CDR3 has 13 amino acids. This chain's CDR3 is CASSRQGGTEAFF. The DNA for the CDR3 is TGTGCCAGCAGCCGACAGGGGGGAACTGAAGCTTTCTTT.

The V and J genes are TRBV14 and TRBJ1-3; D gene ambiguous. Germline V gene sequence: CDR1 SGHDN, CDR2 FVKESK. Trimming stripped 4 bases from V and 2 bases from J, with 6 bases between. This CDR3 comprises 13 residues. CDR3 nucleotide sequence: TGTGCCAGCAGCCTAGCTGCTGGAAACACCATATATTTT. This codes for CASSLAAGNTIYF.

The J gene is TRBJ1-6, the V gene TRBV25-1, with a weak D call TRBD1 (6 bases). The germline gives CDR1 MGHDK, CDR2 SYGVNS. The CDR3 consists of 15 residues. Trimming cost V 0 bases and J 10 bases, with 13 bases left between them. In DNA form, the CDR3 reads TGTGCCAGCAGTGAATATGGGGGGGCCAGGTCACCCCTCCACTTT. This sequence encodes CASSEYGGARSPLHF.

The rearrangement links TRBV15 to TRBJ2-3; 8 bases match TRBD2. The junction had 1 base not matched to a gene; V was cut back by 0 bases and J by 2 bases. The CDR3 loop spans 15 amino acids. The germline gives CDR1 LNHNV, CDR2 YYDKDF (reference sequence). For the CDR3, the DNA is TGTGCCACCAGCAGAGAAGGACTAGCCACAGATACGCAGTATTTT. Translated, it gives CATSREGLATDTQYF. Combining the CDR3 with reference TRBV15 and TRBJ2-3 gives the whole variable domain DAMVIQNPRYQVTQFGKPVTLSCSQTLNHNVMYWYQQKSSQAPKLLFHYYDKDFNNEADTPDNFQSRRPNTSFCFLDIRSPGLGDTAMYLCATSREGLATDTQYFGPGTRLTVL.

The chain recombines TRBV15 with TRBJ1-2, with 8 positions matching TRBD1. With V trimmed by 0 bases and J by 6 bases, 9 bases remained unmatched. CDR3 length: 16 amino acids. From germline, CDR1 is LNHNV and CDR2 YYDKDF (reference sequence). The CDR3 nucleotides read TGTGCCACCAGCAGAGATCTTGGGTCAGGGGGCGATGGCTACACCTTC. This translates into CATSRDLGSGGDGYTF.

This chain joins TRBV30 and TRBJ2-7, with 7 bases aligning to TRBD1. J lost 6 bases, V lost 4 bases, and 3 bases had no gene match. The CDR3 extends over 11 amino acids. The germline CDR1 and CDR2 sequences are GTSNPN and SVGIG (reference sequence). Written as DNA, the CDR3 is TGTGCCTGGATGACAGGGTCCGAGCAGTACTTC. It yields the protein CAWMTGSEQYF.

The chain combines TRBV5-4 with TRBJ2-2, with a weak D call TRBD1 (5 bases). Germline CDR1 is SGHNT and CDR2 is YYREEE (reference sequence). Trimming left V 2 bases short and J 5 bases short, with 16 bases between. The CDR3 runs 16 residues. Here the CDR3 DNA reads TGTGCCAGCAGCTTAGATAGGACACTAATTACCGGGGAGCTGTTTTTT. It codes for CASSLDRTLITGELFF. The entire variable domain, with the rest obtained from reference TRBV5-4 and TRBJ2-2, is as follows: ETGVTQSPTHLIKTRGQQVTLRCSSQSGHNTVSWYQQALGQGPQFIFQYYREEENGRGNFPPRFSGLQFPNYSSELNVNALELDDSALYLCASSLDRTLITGELFFGEGSRLTVL.

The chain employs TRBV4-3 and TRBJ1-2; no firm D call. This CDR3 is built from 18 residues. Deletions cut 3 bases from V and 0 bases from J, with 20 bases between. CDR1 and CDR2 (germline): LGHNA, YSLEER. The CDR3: CASSQEEVPRGANYGYTF. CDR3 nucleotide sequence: TGCGCCAGCAGCCAGGAGGAGGTTCCACGCGGGGCTAACTATGGCTACACCTTC.

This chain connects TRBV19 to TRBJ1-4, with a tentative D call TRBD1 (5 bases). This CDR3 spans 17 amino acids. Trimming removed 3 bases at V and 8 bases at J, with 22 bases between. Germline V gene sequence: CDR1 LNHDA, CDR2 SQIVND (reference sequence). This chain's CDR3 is CASSIASGAGKGEKLFF. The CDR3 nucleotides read TGTGCCAGTAGTATTGCGTCTGGGGCAGGTAAAGGAGAAAAACTGTTTTTT.

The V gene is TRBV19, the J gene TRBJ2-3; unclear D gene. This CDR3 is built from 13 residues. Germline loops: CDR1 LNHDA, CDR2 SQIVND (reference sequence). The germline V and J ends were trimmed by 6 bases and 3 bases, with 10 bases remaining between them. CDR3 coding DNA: TGTGCCAGTAGAAGCCCTCGGACAGATACGCAGTATTTT. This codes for CASRSPRTDTQYF.

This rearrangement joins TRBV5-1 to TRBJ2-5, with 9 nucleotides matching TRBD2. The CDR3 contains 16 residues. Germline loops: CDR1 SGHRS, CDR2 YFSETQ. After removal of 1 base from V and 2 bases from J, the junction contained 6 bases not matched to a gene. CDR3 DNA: TGCGCCAGCAGCTTGCGTAGCGGGGGTATACAAGAGACCCAGTACTTC. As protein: CASSLRSGGIQETQYF.

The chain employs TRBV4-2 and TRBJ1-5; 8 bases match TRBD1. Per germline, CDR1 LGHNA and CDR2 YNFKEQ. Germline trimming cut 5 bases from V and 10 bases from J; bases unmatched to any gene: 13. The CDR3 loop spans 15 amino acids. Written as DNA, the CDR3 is TGTGCCAGCAGCGAAGTAACGGCAGGGGGCCAACCCCAGCATTTT. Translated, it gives CASSEVTAGGQPQHF.

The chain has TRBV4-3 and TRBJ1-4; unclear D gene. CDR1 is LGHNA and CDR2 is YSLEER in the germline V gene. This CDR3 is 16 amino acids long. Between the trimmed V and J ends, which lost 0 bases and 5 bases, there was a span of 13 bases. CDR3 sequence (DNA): TGCGCCAGCAGCCAAGATGCTGAGTGGAGAAATGAAAAACTGTTTTTT. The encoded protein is CASSQDAEWRNEKLFF.

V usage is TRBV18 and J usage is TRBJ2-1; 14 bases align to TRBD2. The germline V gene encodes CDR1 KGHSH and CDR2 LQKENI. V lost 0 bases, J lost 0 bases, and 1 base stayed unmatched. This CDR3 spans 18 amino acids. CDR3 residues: CASSPPGTSGSSYNEQFF. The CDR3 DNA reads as TGTGCCAGCTCACCACCAGGGACTAGCGGGAGCTCCTACAATGAGCAGTTCTTC.

Here the CDR3 DNA reads TGTGCCAGCAGCCACCCTCCTAGCGGGAGCGGTACGCAGTATTTT. The encoded protein is CASSHPPSGSGTQYF. The chain recombines TRBV7-8 with TRBJ2-3; 10 positions match TRBD2. The germline CDR1 and CDR2 sequences are SGHVS and FQNEAQ. This CDR3 has 15 amino acids. V lost 5 bases, J lost 8 bases, and 10 bases stayed unmatched.

Here the CDR3 DNA reads TGCGCCAGCAGCTCCGACTCTCTGCGGACTGAAGCTTTCTTT. This translates into CASSSDSLRTEAFF. The gene calls are TRBV5-1 and TRBJ1-1; the D is unclear. This CDR3 has 14 residues. V lost 3 bases to trimming and J lost 5 bases, with 14 bases between them. CDR1 is SGHRS, CDR2 YFSETQ, per germline.

CDR3 DNA sequence: TGTGCCAGCAGCCCTGGGACAGCCCGGCGAGCTTTCTTT. Encoded protein: CASSPGTARRAFF. The chain joins TRBV7-9 to TRBJ1-1; 7 bases are shared with TRBD1. The CDR3 runs 13 residues. From germline, CDR1 is SEHNR and CDR2 FQNEAQ (reference sequence). V lost 5 bases to trimming and J lost 10 bases; unmatched junction nucleotides: 10. Combining the CDR3 with reference TRBV7-9 and TRBJ1-1 gives the whole variable domain DTGVSQNPRHKITKRGQNVTFRCDPISEHNRLYWYRQTLGQGPEFLTYFQNEAQLEKSRLLSDRFSAERPKGSFSTLEIQRTEQGDSAMYLCASSPGTARRAFFGQGTRLTVV.

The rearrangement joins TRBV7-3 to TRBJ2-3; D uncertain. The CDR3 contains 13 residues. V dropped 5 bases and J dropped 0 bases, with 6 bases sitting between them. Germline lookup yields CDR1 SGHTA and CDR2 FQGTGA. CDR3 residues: CASSPYSTDTQYF. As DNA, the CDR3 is TGTGCCAGCAGCCCTTATAGCACAGATACGCAGTATTTT.

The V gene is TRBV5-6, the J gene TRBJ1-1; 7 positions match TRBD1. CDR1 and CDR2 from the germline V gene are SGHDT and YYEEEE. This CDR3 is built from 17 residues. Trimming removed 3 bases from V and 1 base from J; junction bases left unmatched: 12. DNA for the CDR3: TGTGCCAGCAGCTCGGGACAGTCGGGGCGAGAGAACACTGAAGCTTTCTTT. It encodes CASSSGQSGRENTEAFF.

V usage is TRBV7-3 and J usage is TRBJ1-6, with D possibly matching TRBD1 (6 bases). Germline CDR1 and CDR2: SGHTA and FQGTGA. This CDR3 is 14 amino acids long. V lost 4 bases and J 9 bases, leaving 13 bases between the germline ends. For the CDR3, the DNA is TGTGCCAGCAGCTCTACAGGGTCAGGTTCACCCCTCCACTTT. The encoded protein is CASSSTGSGSPLHF.